This TCR beta chain was identified during a study of TIL therapy for anti-PD-1-resistant metastatic lung cancer. Across the study: Half of patients were current or former smokers. Broader study findings: The cohort had more treatment-naive, never-smoker and oncogene-addicted patients than typical.

Time point defined: pre-treatment sample, taken before nivolumab and TIL therapy. Patients were adults with stage 4 NSCLC. With regard to this clone: What it binds is not known.

Trimming pared 1 base from V and 1 base from J, leaving 9 bases between. The CDR3 extends over 15 amino acids. Germline V gives CDR1 LNHDA, CDR2 SQIVND (reference sequence). The immunoSEQ assay was v3. Method: immunoSEQ multiplex PCR; TCRdb's copy keeps in-frame clones and lacks some. The top ten hold 5.5% to 8.5% of the sample, which has more than 55,000 clones, roughly 69% seen once. The sample consisted of blood, taken at baseline. This TCR derives from a person between 25 and 80 years old with non-small cell lung cancer. The chain links TRBV19 to TRBJ2-3; D tentatively reads TRBD1 or TRBD2 (5 bases each). The CDR3 loop is CASSIGGSGTDTQYF. The CDR3 nucleotides are TGTGCCAGTAGTATAGGGGGGAGCGGCACAGATACGCAGTATTTT.